This T cell receptor beta chain was profiled in a study of blood T cell repertoires in COVID-19. As for the study in general: The samples span acute and convalescent COVID-19 from the United States, Italy and Spain. The cDNA or gDNA used as material had been derived from T cells, B-cell-depleted T cells, or PBMCs.

Per the authors' pipeline: Estimation of nucleated cell counts relied on the amplification of reference gene primers. Method: immunoSEQ multiplex PCR; TCRdb's copy keeps in-frame clones and lacks some. Clonal size and the V and J genes are those of that table, whereas D and trimming came from the DNA. The repertoire includes around 140,000 clones, roughly four fifths of them detected once, and 13% to 15% sits in the top ten. The trim removed 5 bases at V and 2 bases at J, leaving 3 bases unmatched. Germline loops: CDR1 SGHAT, CDR2 FQDESV (reference sequence). The CDR3 runs to 15 residues. The TCR comes from a human donor with acute or convalescent COVID-19. The donor label of this sample is uncertain. The rearrangement links TRBV11-1 to TRBJ1-3; 10 nucleotides match TRBD1. The material sequenced was peripheral blood. Here the CDR3 reads CASSRGQGAGNTIYF. For the CDR3, the DNA is TGTGCCAGCAGCCGCGGACAGGGGGCTGGAAACACCATATATTTT.